This T cell receptor beta chain came from a study of radiotherapy plus CTLA-4 blockade in lung cancer listed by TCRdb under 2018. Background for the entire study: Objective responses occurred in 18% of enrolled patients, and under 40% achieved disease control.

Focal radiation therapy combined with CTLA-4 blockade (ipilimumab) was tested in patients with chemo-refractory metastatic non-small-cell lung cancer. Details on this clone: The specificity of this receptor is unknown. There are no base qualities to consult, and no much larger clone falls within one base.

Library creation used the immunoSEQ multiplex PCR assay. Sourced from immuneACCESS, this table was stored by TCRdb with only in-frame sequences that have V and J called. A share of the clones is absent; for the studies checked, an unresolved V gene accounts for under half, and the remainder has no known explanation. A total of tens of thousands of clones appear in this sample, more than 70% of them only once. In total, the top ten clones hold around a sixth of the sample. Trimming accounts for 1 base at V and 4 bases at J, while the number of junction bases matched to no gene is 1. Counted from cysteine to phenylalanine, this CDR3 has 14 amino acids. Only the CDR3 portion is preserved as DNA: 42 bases, with reading frame beginning at the first base. The germline V gene gives CDR1 as SGHTA and CDR2 as FQGNSA. What the work shows at the level of the full study, not this receptor alone: After treatment with radiotherapy and ipilimumab, TCR clones that came from tumors expanded in the peripheral blood. Increased serum interferon-beta after radiation, together with early dynamic changes in blood T cell clones, were reported to be the strongest predictors of response.

This TCR was recovered from a human donor with non-small cell lung cancer whose response to radiotherapy plus ipilimumab could not be evaluated. Some clones in this sample may be carry-over from other donors' samples. Specimen: peripheral blood, collected from a patient treated with radiotherapy plus ipilimumab. This chain joins TRBV7-2 to TRBJ2-7; 10 bases in the junction line up with TRBD1. CDR3 loop: CASSLVGQGYEQYF. The DNA sequence is TGTGCCAGCAGCTTAGTGGGACAGGGGTACGAGCAGTACTTC. The CDR3 plus the reference TRBV7-2 and TRBJ2-7 genes for the other parts give the full variable domain: GAGVSQSPSNKVTEKGKDVELRCDPISGHTALYWYRQSLGQGLEFLIYFQGNSAPDKSGLPSDRFSAERTGGSVSTLTIQRTQQEDSAVYLCASSLVGQGYEQYFGPGTRLTVT.